This T cell receptor (beta chain) was identified in a study of blood T cell repertoires in COVID-19. As for the study in general: From the United States, Italy and Spain came samples of acute and convalescent COVID-19. Sources were T cells, B-cell-depleted T cells, or PBMCs; the material itself was cDNA or gDNA.

The CDR3 is 14 residues long. Germline V lookup: CDR1 SGHAT, CDR2 FQNNGV. V was shortened by 5 bases and J by 13 bases, with 23 bases between the two germline ends. In the source study's methods: From reference gene primer amplification, estimates of nucleated cell counts were derived. Profiled with immunoSEQ multiplex PCR; TCRdb holds only in-frame clones, not every one. V, J and clone size derive from that table, while D and trimming were established from the DNA sequence. The sample consists of fewer than 70,000 clones, approximately 86% of them appearing once. Sequenced sample: peripheral blood. The J gene is TRBJ2-5, the V gene TRBV11-2; D is perhaps TRBD1 (5 bases). The TCR comes from a woman in her 70s with active COVID-19. CDR3 sequence: CASSRTSTAQGVYF. Written as DNA, the CDR3 is TGTGCCAGCAGCCGTACGTCGACTGCGCAGGGTGTGTACTTC.